Only one count was recorded for the clone carrying this T cell receptor beta chain. The data were taken from a study of blood T cell repertoires in COVID-19. For the study at large: Both acute and convalescent COVID-19 samples were obtained from the United States, Italy and Spain. From T cells, B-cell-depleted T cells, or PBMCs came the material, which was cDNA or gDNA.

Only in-frame clones appear in the TCRdb table, and some are missing; sequencing was by immunoSEQ multiplex PCR. This table holds 200,000 or so clones, about 80% found once. Trimming took 0 bases from V and 6 from J; bases not matched to a gene: 8. This CDR3 comprises 15 residues. CDR1 and CDR2 from the germline V gene are SGHRS and YFSETQ. The specimen was peripheral blood. The source is a human donor with acute or convalescent COVID-19. The donor label of this sample is uncertain. The chain is built from TRBV5-1 and TRBJ2-7; TRBD2 aligns across 8 bases. The CDR3 here is CASSLAKRELGEQYF. CDR3 coding DNA: TGCGCCAGCAGCTTGGCCAAGCGGGAGCTTGGCGAGCAGTACTTC.